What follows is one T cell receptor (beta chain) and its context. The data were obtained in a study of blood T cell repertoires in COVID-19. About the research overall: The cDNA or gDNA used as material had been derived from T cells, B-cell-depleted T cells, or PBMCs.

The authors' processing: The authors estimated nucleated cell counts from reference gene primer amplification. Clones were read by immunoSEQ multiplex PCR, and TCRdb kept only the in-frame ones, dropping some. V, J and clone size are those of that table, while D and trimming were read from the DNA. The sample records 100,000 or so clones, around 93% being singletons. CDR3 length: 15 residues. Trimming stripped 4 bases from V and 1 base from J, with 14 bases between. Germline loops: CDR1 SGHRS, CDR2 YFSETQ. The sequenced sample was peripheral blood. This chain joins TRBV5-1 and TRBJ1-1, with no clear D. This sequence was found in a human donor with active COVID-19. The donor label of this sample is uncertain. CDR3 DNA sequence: TGCGCCAGCAGCCGGCGCCGGGTGCAGAACACTGAAGCTTTCTTT. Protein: CASSRRRVQNTEAFF.